The following is a TCR beta chain sequence with its context. This record comes from a study of shared T cell receptors in the human thymus. Using immunoSEQ multiplex PCR, the repertoire was profiled, and TCRdb retains in-frame clones only, with some absent. The sample consists of roughly 700,000 clones, roughly 90% of them appearing once. CDR1 LNHNV and CDR2 YYDKDF come from the germline V gene (reference sequence). Unmatched junction bases numbered 7, after V lost 1 base and J lost 3 bases. The CDR3 is made up of 17 amino acids. This same sample was also taken into another study, of human thymus T cells. That report notes: Healthy Finnish infants having corrective surgery for congenital heart defects served as donors. Resections removed during corrective heart surgery provided the thymus tissue used. Thymic repertoires overlap heavily among unrelated individuals, related research has reported.

The receptor was derived from a boy under two years old with a congenital heart defect. Sequenced: thymocytes. The chain couples TRBV15 to TRBJ2-2; 8 positions agree with TRBD1. The DNA for the CDR3 is TGTGCCACCAGCAGAGCCCCGGACAGGGACCACACCGGGGAGCTGTTTTTT. Its protein product is CATSRAPDRDHTGELFF.